These T cell receptor beta chains were read from a single sample in a study of T cell responses to AZD1222 COVID-19 vaccine. Here immunoSEQ multiplex PCR was the method, and the copy in TCRdb shows in-frame clones only, minus some. Among approximately 77,000 clones listed, 80% to 90% were seen once. The specimen comprised peripheral blood, sampled 28 days after the second AZD1222 dose. The receptors come from an adult who received the AZD1222 COVID-19 vaccine. Both conserved end residues are part of each CDR3. The D gene is left open where the match is weak. For some rows the clone size is stated as once, few or many, or as a class when expanded; others skip it.

>TRBJ2-1|few|TRBD2|TRBV7-8
CASSLLAGGQMNEQFF
TGTGCCAGCAGCTTGCTAGCGGGGGGGCAGATGAATGAGCAGTTCTTC
>TRBJ1-2|-|-|TRBV20-1
CSARDSYGYTF
TGCAGTGCTAGAGACAGCTATGGCTACACCTTC
>TRBJ2-7|once|-|TRBV4-2
CASSQGTGPASYEQYF
TGTGCCAGCAGCCAAGGAACAGGTCCGGCCTCCTACGAGCAGTACTTC
>TRBJ2-5|-|TRBD2|TRBV7-2
CASSLGTTKETQYF
TGTGCCAGCAGCCTAGGGACTACTAAAGAGACCCAGTACTTC
>TRBJ1-5|once|-|TRBV7-8
CASSLGTQPNQPQHF
TGTGCCAGCAGCTTAGGCACCCAACCAAATCAGCCCCAGCATTTT
>TRBJ1-3|-|-|TRBV5-4
CASSLDLTDRAIYF
TGTGCCAGCAGCTTGGACCTGACGGACCGAGCCATATATTTT
>TRBJ2-7|-|-|TRBV24-1
CATSDPNRVYEQYF
TGTGCCACCAGTGACCCCAACAGGGTTTACGAGCAGTACTTC
>TRBJ1-2|-|-|TRBV28
CASSLIQGNNLGYTF
TGTGCCAGCAGTTTAATCCAGGGCAATAATTTGGGCTACACCTTC
>TRBJ1-1|-|-|TRBV10-1
CASTAPQPEAFF
TGCGCCAGCACAGCCCCCCAGCCTGAAGCTTTCTTT
>TRBJ2-7|-|TRBD1|TRBV27
CASAGGTGGREQYF
TGTGCCAGCGCAGGAGGGACAGGGGGCCGGGAGCAGTACTTC
>TRBJ1-3|-|-|TRBV19
CASSPRTAQDTIYF
TGTGCCAGTAGTCCACGGACAGCCCAGGACACCATATATTTT
>TRBJ1-1|-|-|TRBV6-2/TRBV6-3
CASSYNRDTEAFF
TGTGCCAGCAGTTACAACAGGGACACTGAAGCTTTCTTT
>TRBJ1-5|-|TRBD1|TRBV28
CASIRATGPNQPQHF
TGTGCCAGCATCAGGGCGACAGGGCCGAATCAGCCCCAGCATTTT
>TRBJ1-1|-|-|TRBV6-2/TRBV6-3
CASSYSRSMNTEAFF
TGTGCCAGCAGTTACTCGCGGAGCATGAACACTGAAGCTTTCTTT
>TRBJ1-5|-|TRBD1|TRBV19
CATSGTGGNQPQHF
TGTGCCACCTCCGGGACAGGGGGCAATCAGCCCCAGCATTTT
>TRBJ1-4|-|-|TRBV29-1
CSVLGAGEDEKLFF
TGCAGCGTACTCGGTGCAGGGGAGGATGAAAAACTGTTTTTT
>TRBJ1-2|-|-|TRBV2
CASSAGEDGYTF
TGTGCCAGCAGTGCCGGGGAGGATGGCTACACCTTC
>TRBJ1-2|-|-|TRBV6-5
CASSYAREDYGYTF
TGTGCCAGCAGTTACGCGAGGGAAGACTATGGCTACACCTTC
>TRBJ2-7|-|-|TRBV27
CASSLGGLQYF
TGTGCCAGCAGTTTAGGTGGATTGCAGTACTTC
>TRBJ1-5|-|TRBD1|TRBV5-1
CASSWGTENQPQHF
TGCGCCAGCAGCTGGGGGACAGAGAATCAGCCCCAGCATTTT
>TRBJ1-2|-|-|TRBV4-2
CASSQVEGSDYGYTF
TGTGCCAGCAGCCAAGTGGAGGGCTCTGACTATGGCTACACCTTC
>TRBJ2-2|-|-|TRBV5-4
CASSENRVPGELFF
TGTGCCAGCAGCGAAAACAGGGTCCCCGGGGAGCTGTTTTTT
>TRBJ2-7|-|-|TRBV6-6
CASSYDRLYEQYF
TGTGCCAGCAGTTACGACAGGCTCTACGAGCAGTACTTC
>TRBJ1-3|-|-|TRBV5-1
CASSLATGDSGNTIYF
TGCGCCAGCAGCTTGGCTACGGGGGACTCTGGAAACACCATATATTTT
>TRBJ1-3|-|-|TRBV19
CASSEGSGNTIYF
TGTGCCAGTAGTGAGGGATCTGGAAACACCATATATTTT
>TRBJ1-4|-|-|TRBV19
CASRVTPNEKLFF
TGTGCGAGTAGGGTTACTCCTAATGAAAAACTGTTTTTT
>TRBJ1-3|-|-|TRBV4-3
CASSQEQATLGNTIYF
TGCGCCAGCAGCCAAGAGCAGGCCACTCTTGGAAACACCATATATTTT